The present TCR beta chain was sequenced within a study of cytomegalovirus exposure and HLA in healthy donors. The wider study: Findings of an earlier analysis included more than 90 million unique TCR beta sequences from 170 million or so T cells. Findings and caveats of the study: Associated with HLA alleles at 0.05 false discovery rate in a later analysis were around 17,000 TCR beta sequences. Later analysis placed DRB1 highest and HLA-C lowest in TCR association rates, which differed by HLA locus.

The germline CDR1 and CDR2 sequences are SGHTS and YDEGEE. The CDR3 is 13 residues long. J was trimmed by 13 bases and V by 4 bases; bases with no gene match: 11. The PCR used 60 Vbeta and 13 Jbeta primers. The assay was immunoSEQ multiplex PCR, and TCRdb's table has in-frame clones only and misses some. The sample lists more than 95,000 clones; 74% were seen once. About this clone: No antigen is known for it.

The gene calls are TRBV5-8 and TRBJ2-3, with TRBD1 matching 8 bases. The sample was PBMCs. The receptor's source is a woman in her forties or fifties in good health and CMV-seropositive. This CDR3 reads CASSNQPGQAEYF. The DNA for the CDR3 is TGTGCCAGCAGCAACCAACCGGGACAGGCCGAGTATTTT.